A selection of T cell receptor beta chains follows, all from one sample in a study of response to subunit inactivated influenza vaccine. TCRdb re-called the RT-PCR reads with MiXCR, one entry per CDR3 protein. The sample has approximately 700,000 distinct CDR3 sequences, 14% seen once. The sequencing here drew on PBMCs from blood, taken around 15 days before vaccination. These receptors originate from a man aged 45-65 years who received an inactivated influenza vaccine. Each CDR3 is given with its conserved first and last residue. D genes are given only for firm matches. Clone size is not always given. Where it is, it says once, few, many or a class for expanded clones.

. TRBD1 TRBJ2-1 TRBV7-9 20 CASSLGTGFGYSGSYNEQFF TGTGCCAGCAGCTTAGGGACAGGGTTTGGATACTCGGGCTCCTACAATGAGCAGTTCTTC
. . TRBJ1-2 TRBV15 14 CATSRDREYYGYTF TGTGCCACCAGCAGAGATCGGGAATACTATGGCTACACCTTC
. TRBD1 TRBJ2-7 TRBV10-3 12 CAISGQAYEQYF TGTGCCATCAGCGGACAGGCCTACGAGCAGTACTTC
few . TRBJ1-5 TRBV6-5 14 CASSYSIGSRPQHF TGTGCCAGCAGTTACTCGATCGGTAGTCGGCCCCAGCATTTT
. . TRBJ2-3 TRBV11-3 13 CASGRVATDTQYF TGTGCCAGCGGGAGAGTAGCCACAGATACGCAGTATTTT
many . TRBJ1-2 TRBV29-1 13 CSAPTQGHYGYTF TGCAGCGCCCCTACACAGGGACACTATGGCTACACCTTC
. TRBD2 TRBJ2-5 TRBV7-9 17 CASSTGGGSGRGETQYF TGTGCCAGCAGCACCGGGGGGGGTAGCGGGAGAGGAGAGACCCAGTACTTC
. TRBD2 TRBJ2-5 TRBV6-1 14 CASSSRWGGETQYF TGTGCCAGCAGCTCGCGTTGGGGGGGGGAGACCCAGTACTTC
many . TRBJ2-7 TRBV10-3 12 CAISESLHEQYF TGTGCCATCAGTGAGTCCTTGCACGAGCAGTACTTC
. TRBD1 TRBJ2-7 TRBV6-5 14 CASSYGTGEYEQYF TGTGCCAGCAGTTACGGGACAGGGGAGTACGAGCAGTACTTC
. TRBD2 TRBJ2-1 TRBV15 16 CATSRTGLAGNNEQFF TGTGCCACCAGCAGGACGGGACTAGCGGGAAACAATGAGCAGTTCTTC
few . TRBJ1-2 TRBV7-9 12 CASSLSPYGYTF TGTGCCAGCAGCTTGTCACCTTATGGCTACACCTTC
few . TRBJ2-3 TRBV18 12 CASSPLQDTQYF TGTGCCAGCTCACCACTCCAAGATACGCAGTATTTT
many TRBD1 TRBJ1-5 TRBV12-3/TRBV12-4 16 CASRRPGQGSNQPQHF TGTGCCAGCAGGCGCCCGGGACAGGGGTCTAATCAGCCCCAGCATTTT
few TRBD1 TRBJ2-7 TRBV6-1 15 CASSHGQGISYEQYF TGTGCCAGCAGTCATGGACAGGGAATCTCCTACGAGCAGTACTTC
. TRBD2 TRBJ2-1 TRBV29-1 14 CSGLAGRNINEQFF TGCAGCGGATTAGCGGGCCGAAACATCAATGAGCAGTTCTTC
many TRBD1 TRBJ1-6 TRBV7-9 13 CASRLEQGAPLHF TGTGCCAGCAGACTCGAACAGGGGGCACCCCTCCACTTT
. . TRBJ1-5 TRBV4-3 13 CASSQRAQGPQHF TGCGCCAGCAGCCAAAGGGCGCAGGGGCCCCAGCATTTT
few . TRBJ1-6 TRBV6-5 15 CASSYYVGEHSPLHF TGTGCCAGCAGTTACTACGTAGGGGAGCATTCACCCCTCCACTTT
few . TRBJ2-7 TRBV5-6 14 CASSEGQVYYEQYF TGTGCCAGCAGCGAAGGACAAGTATACTACGAGCAGTACTTC
few . TRBJ1-2 TRBV14 12 CASSKNGLAYTF TGTGCCAGCAGCAAAAACGGACTGGCCTACACCTTC
few . TRBJ2-1 TRBV10-3 15 CAISSGDPSYNEQFF TGTGCCATCAGTTCAGGGGATCCGTCCTACAATGAGCAGTTCTTC
few . TRBJ1-4 TRBV6-2/TRBV6-3 20 CASSSSPPLGWPSTNEKLFF TGTGCCAGCAGTTCCTCTCCCCCACTGGGGTGGCCTTCAACTAATGAAAAACTGTTTTTT
. . TRBJ2-3 TRBV4-3 16 CASSQDLYASTDTQYF TGCGCCAGCAGCCAAGATCTCTATGCTAGCACAGATACGCAGTATTTT
few TRBD1 TRBJ2-2 TRBV24-1 17 CATSDPGQASNTGELFF TGTGCCACCAGTGACCCGGGACAGGCCTCGAACACCGGGGAGCTGTTTTTT
few TRBD1 TRBJ1-3 TRBV7-2 14 CASSPGQGIHTIYF TGTGCCAGCAGTCCGGGACAGGGGATTCACACCATATATTTT
. TRBD1 TRBJ2-1 TRBV7-2 17 CASSLRHRGPSYNEQFF TGTGCCAGCAGCCTCCGGCACAGGGGACCATCCTACAATGAGCAGTTCTTC
. . TRBJ2-1 TRBV7-3 16 CASSLRWQGSYNEQFF TGTGCCAGCAGCTTAAGGTGGCAGGGCTCCTACAATGAGCAGTTCTTC
few . TRBJ2-1 TRBV27 17 CASSFTTGLPRPNEQFF TGTGCCAGCAGTTTCACCACGGGACTCCCGCGACCCAATGAGCAGTTCTTC
many . TRBJ1-4 TRBV7-9 14 CASSSRGTNEKLFF TGTGCCAGCAGCAGCCGCGGGACTAATGAAAAACTGTTTTTT
. TRBD1 TRBJ2-5 TRBV11-2 16 CASSPWGTEFQETQYF TGTGCCAGCAGCCCTTGGGGGACAGAATTCCAAGAGACCCAGTACTTC
few . TRBJ1-6 TRBV6-1 16 CASSPVVGSGDSPLHF TGTGCCAGCAGTCCGGTTGTAGGCTCGGGGGATTCACCCCTCCACTTT
. . TRBJ1-4 TRBV30 16 CAWSAQGGLSNEKLFF TGTGCCTGGAGTGCCCAAGGGGGGTTATCTAATGAAAAACTGTTTTTT
. TRBD1 TRBJ2-3 TRBV30 18 CAWRPTLRDRGLRDTQYF TGTGCCTGGAGACCTACACTCCGGGACAGGGGATTACGAGATACGCAGTATTTT
. . TRBJ2-6 TRBV20-1 19 CCARDLTQADFSGANVLTF TGCTGCGCTAGAGATCTAACGCAGGCGGATTTCTCTGGGGCCAACGTCCTGACTTTC
few TRBD1 TRBJ2-2 TRBV18 15 CASSTDRVNTGELFF TGTGCCAGCTCAACCGACAGGGTGAACACCGGGGAGCTGTTTTTT
few TRBD2 TRBJ2-5 TRBV11-1 16 CASSFTYTSGTTTQYF TGTGCCAGCAGCTTTACTTATACAAGCGGGACCACTACCCAGTACTTC
many . TRBJ2-1 TRBV14 20 CASSRSTGLAVSSSYNEQFF TGTGCCAGCAGCCGATCTACGGGACTCGCTGTTTCAAGCTCCTACAATGAGCAGTTCTTC
. . TRBJ2-1 TRBV30 12 CAWSVMDNEQFF TGTGCCTGGAGTGTAATGGACAATGAGCAGTTCTTC
few TRBD1 TRBJ1-1 TRBV20-1 14 CSAPDRGAAKEAFF TGCAGTGCACCGGACAGGGGTGCGGCAAAGGAAGCTTTCTTT
many . TRBJ2-2 TRBV7-2 12 CASISDTGELFF TGTGCCAGCATCAGCGACACCGGGGAGCTGTTTTTT
few TRBD1 TRBJ1-5 TRBV20-1 13 CSAIRDRNQPQHF TGCAGTGCTATCAGGGACAGGAATCAGCCCCAGCATTTT
. . TRBJ2-7 TRBV14 14 CASSQLGSLSEQYF TGTGCCAGCAGCCAATTGGGTTCGCTGAGCGAGCAGTACTTC
. . TRBJ2-7 TRBV4-3 14 CASSPTQGYYEQYF TGCGCCAGCAGCCCAACACAAGGATACTACGAGCAGTACTTC
few . TRBJ2-7 TRBV30 11 CAWSGDYEQYF TGTGCCTGGAGTGGCGACTACGAGCAGTACTTC